This record looks at one T cell receptor (beta chain) sequence and its context. This sample was included in a study of blood T cell repertoires in COVID-19. About the research overall: Acute-phase and convalescent COVID-19 samples originated in the United States, Italy and Spain.

The junction had 4 bases not matched to a gene; V was cut back by 4 bases and J by 10 bases. The CDR3 is 13 residues long. Germline V lookup: CDR1 SNHLY, CDR2 FYNNEI. The table came from immunoSEQ multiplex PCR; TCRdb's copy has only in-frame clones and leaves some out. The profile covers around 300,000 clones, with 86% appearing a single time and around 14% taken by the ten largest. The V call is TRBV2, the J call TRBJ1-6; 7 bases align to TRBD1. This receptor was identified in a woman aged 70 to 79 with COVID-19, enrolled during active disease. Material for sequencing was peripheral blood. The CDR3 sequence: CASSGQGGSPLHF. DNA for the CDR3: TGTGCCAGCAGTGGGCAGGGGGGATCACCCCTCCACTTT.